The source of this T cell receptor beta chain is a study of blood T cell repertoires in COVID-19. Background on the study: The United States, Italy and Spain were the sources of the acute and convalescent COVID-19 samples.

This CDR3 spans 17 amino acids. Germline V CDR1 and CDR2: LNHDA, SQIVND (reference sequence). V was clipped by 0 bases and J by 4 bases, with 16 bases between them. Clones were read by immunoSEQ multiplex PCR, and TCRdb kept only the in-frame ones, dropping some. The profile shows over 200,000 clones, roughly 90% of them singletons. The V call is TRBV19, the J call TRBJ1-3; D uncertain. The sample consisted of peripheral blood. This receptor was obtained from a woman aged 55-69 years with acute or convalescent COVID-19. The CDR3 coding sequence is TGTGCCAGTAGTATAGATTCCTGGCGGGGTCTGGGAAACACCATATATTTT. This translates into CASSIDSWRGLGNTIYF.